This is a list of T cell receptor beta chains from one sample in a study of T cell responses to AZD1222 COVID-19 vaccine. Data came from immunoSEQ multiplex PCR; TCRdb stores just in-frame clones and leaves some out. The repertoire includes about 140,000 clones, roughly 92% of them detected once, and 1.7% sits in the top ten. The material was peripheral blood, obtained on day 0 of AZD1222 vaccination. The receptors were sampled from an adult in good health. Each CDR3 is given with its conserved first and last residue. A D gene is named only where the DNA matches it firmly. Part of the rows lack a size; the others show once, few, many or a class for expanded clones.

size	V	D	J	length	CDR3	DNA
NA	TRBV11-2	NA	TRBJ1-4	15	CASSLDGVANEKLFF	TGTGCCAGCAGCTTGGATGGGGTAGCTAATGAAAAACTGTTTTTT
NA	TRBV7-9	NA	TRBJ2-3	14	CASSPPRGMDTQYF	TGTGCCAGCAGCCCCCCCAGGGGAATGGATACGCAGTATTTT
few	TRBV4-2	NA	TRBJ2-1	16	CASSLSVTGVYNEQFF	TGTGCCAGCAGCCTATCCGTGACAGGAGTTTACAATGAGCAGTTCTTC
NA	TRBV6-5	NA	TRBJ1-2	12	CASSFQGSGYTF	TGTGCCAGCAGTTTCCAAGGGAGCGGCTACACCTTC
NA	TRBV5-4	TRBD1	TRBJ2-2	16	CASTKEGQGNTGELFF	TGTGCCAGCACCAAGGAGGGACAGGGTAACACCGGGGAGCTGTTTTTT
NA	TRBV7-9	TRBD1	TRBJ1-2	15	CASSLADGQGPGYTF	TGTGCCAGCAGCTTAGCGGATGGACAGGGCCCAGGCTACACCTTC
NA	TRBV9	NA	TRBJ1-1	15	CASSVDGGRYTEAFF	TGTGCCAGCAGCGTAGATGGGGGTAGGTACACTGAAGCTTTCTTT
once	TRBV5-1	NA	TRBJ2-2	15	CASSLVRGQGGELFF	TGCGCCAGCAGCTTGGTTCGGGGGCAAGGCGGGGAGCTGTTTTTT
NA	TRBV5-1	NA	TRBJ2-4	17	CASSFGRGELAKNIQYF	TGCGCCAGCAGCTTCGGTCGCGGGGAACTAGCCAAAAACATTCAGTACTTC
NA	TRBV7-9	TRBD2	TRBJ2-5	16	CASSTPERGGRETQYF	TGTGCCAGCAGCACCCCCGAGAGGGGAGGGAGGGAGACCCAGTACTTC
NA	TRBV3-1/TRBV3-2	NA	TRBJ1-6	15	CASSPRIRDHSPLHF	TGTGCCAGCAGCCCCCGTATTCGGGATCATTCACCCCTCCACTTT
NA	TRBV7-8	NA	TRBJ2-5	11	CASSRQETQYF	TGTGCCAGCAGCCGTCAAGAGACCCAGTACTTC
once	TRBV28	NA	TRBJ1-2	14	CASTLTGTNYGYTF	TGTGCCAGCACCTTGACCGGTACTAACTATGGCTACACCTTC
NA	TRBV12-5	NA	TRBJ2-5	15	CASGLVPRAQETQYF	TGTGCTAGTGGTTTGGTACCTAGGGCGCAAGAGACCCAGTACTTC
NA	TRBV18	NA	TRBJ1-1	14	CASSPPGDPTEAFF	TGTGCCAGCTCACCACCGGGGGATCCCACTGAAGCTTTCTTT
NA	TRBV2	TRBD2	TRBJ2-5	13	CASRRTSDETQYF	TGTGCCAGCCGACGGACTAGCGACGAGACCCAGTACTTC
NA	TRBV6-5	NA	TRBJ2-3	15	CASSHLGVSTDTQYF	TGTGCCAGCAGTCACCTGGGGGTCAGCACAGATACGCAGTATTTT
NA	TRBV15	NA	TRBJ1-2	15	CATSQYRATNYGYTF	TGTGCCACCAGCCAATACAGGGCGACTAACTATGGCTACACCTTC
NA	TRBV6-5	NA	TRBJ2-1	11	CASSMYNEQFF	TGTGCCAGCAGTATGTACAATGAGCAGTTCTTC
NA	TRBV9	NA	TRBJ2-1	14	CASNEGGSYNEQFF	TGTGCCAGCAATGAGGGTGGCTCCTACAATGAGCAGTTCTTC
NA	TRBV4-1	NA	TRBJ1-1	15	CASSPARGALTEAFF	TGCGCCAGCAGCCCCGCCCGGGGGGCACTAACTGAAGCTTTCTTT
NA	TRBV9	TRBD2	TRBJ2-1	16	CASSVAGRGGYNEQFF	TGTGCCAGCAGCGTAGCTGGGAGGGGCGGCTACAATGAGCAGTTCTTC
few	TRBV19	TRBD1	TRBJ1-2	16	CASSNPRTGEDYGYTF	TGTGCCAGTAGTAACCCTCGGACAGGGGAGGACTATGGCTACACCTTC
NA	TRBV5-6	TRBD2	TRBJ2-1	17	CASSLGLAGDGSNEQFF	TGTGCCAGCAGCCTGGGACTAGCGGGGGATGGGTCGAATGAGCAGTTCTTC
NA	TRBV5-1	NA	TRBJ2-1	14	CASSLGTTYNEQFF	TGCGCCAGCAGCTTGGGGACTACCTACAATGAGCAGTTCTTC
NA	TRBV11-2	NA	TRBJ2-2	14	CASSPGREGGELFF	TGTGCCAGCAGCCCCGGACGGGAAGGTGGGGAGCTGTTTTTT
NA	TRBV11-3	NA	TRBJ2-2	15	CASSLTGSNTGELFF	TGTGCCAGCAGCTTAACGGGGTCTAACACCGGGGAGCTGTTTTTT
NA	TRBV10-1	NA	TRBJ2-1	12	CASSERHNEQFF	TGCGCCAGCAGTGAAAGGCACAATGAGCAGTTCTTC
NA	TRBV6-1	NA	TRBJ1-3	17	CASSEAPTTFSGNTIYF	TGTGCCAGCAGCGAAGCCCCTACGACCTTCTCTGGAAACACCATATATTTT
NA	TRBV5-1	NA	TRBJ2-5	17	CASRAGYGIRVRETQYF	TGCGCCAGCAGAGCCGGCTATGGGATCAGGGTCCGGGAGACCCAGTACTTC
NA	TRBV7-7	NA	TRBJ2-5	15	CASSTDRDPQETQYF	TGTGCTAGCAGCACCGACCGGGACCCCCAAGAGACCCAGTACTTC
NA	TRBV5-1	NA	TRBJ2-5	14	CASSTAEYQETQYF	TGCGCCAGCAGCACCGCAGAGTACCAAGAGACCCAGTACTTC
NA	TRBV11-2	NA	TRBJ1-3	17	CASSLVGGELAGNTIYF	TGTGCCAGCAGCTTAGTGGGGGGCGAGTTGGCTGGAAACACCATATATTTT
NA	TRBV12-5	NA	TRBJ1-2	14	CASGLVAVTSGYTF	TGTGCTAGTGGTTTGGTAGCAGTTACGAGTGGCTACACCTTC
NA	TRBV11-2	NA	TRBJ1-3	14	CASSLGIAGNTIYF	TGTGCCAGCAGCTTGGGCATAGCTGGAAACACCATATATTTT
NA	TRBV5-1	TRBD1	TRBJ1-2	15	CASSSPPDRGNGYTF	TGCGCCAGCAGCTCCCCCCCGGACAGGGGAAATGGCTACACCTTC
NA	TRBV19	TRBD1	TRBJ2-7	16	CASSTESDRGSYEQYF	TGTGCCAGCTCCACGGAATCGGACAGGGGATCCTACGAGCAGTACTTC
NA	TRBV19	TRBD1	TRBJ2-7	14	CASKPRTGGYEQYF	TGTGCCAGCAAACCCAGGACAGGGGGCTACGAGCAGTACTTC
NA	TRBV3-1/TRBV3-2	NA	TRBJ2-7	14	CASSQVGPRFGQYF	TGTGCCAGCAGCCAAGTAGGCCCTAGATTCGGTCAGTACTTC
few	TRBV6-4	NA	TRBJ2-1	13	CASSPSANNEQFF	TGTGCCAGCAGCCCAAGCGCCAACAATGAGCAGTTCTTC
NA	TRBV27	NA	TRBJ2-7	15	CASSRIYVGGAEQYF	TGTGCCAGCAGCAGAATTTACGTGGGGGGCGCCGAGCAGTACTTC
NA	TRBV6-5	NA	TRBJ1-5	13	CASKREGNQPQHF	TGTGCCAGCAAAAGAGAGGGGAATCAGCCCCAGCATTTT
NA	TRBV5-1	TRBD1	TRBJ2-1	16	CASSSNGQGTAHEQFF	TGCGCCAGCAGCTCAAACGGACAGGGCACAGCACATGAGCAGTTCTTC
NA	TRBV7-9	NA	TRBJ2-2	18	CASSLQRWGQVSTGELFF	TGTGCCAGCAGCTTACAGAGGTGGGGTCAGGTATCTACCGGGGAGCTGTTTTTT
NA	TRBV6-1	NA	TRBJ1-1	14	CASSEGIGRTEAFF	TGTGCCAGCAGTGAAGGGATAGGGAGAACTGAAGCTTTCTTT
once	TRBV28	NA	TRBJ1-5	15	CASSSGGPWGQPQHF	TGTGCCAGCAGTTCGGGAGGGCCATGGGGTCAGCCCCAGCATTTT
NA	TRBV7-9	TRBD1	TRBJ2-7	14	CASSLGGTGNEQYF	TGTGCCAGCAGCTTAGGAGGGACAGGCAACGAGCAGTACTTC
NA	TRBV30	TRBD2	TRBJ2-1	14	CAWSGLAGLSEQFF	TGTGCCTGGAGTGGACTAGCGGGCCTGAGTGAGCAGTTCTTC
NA	TRBV14	TRBD1	TRBJ1-3	15	CASSRGTGAGNTIYF	TGTGCCAGCAGCCGAGGGACAGGGGCTGGAAACACCATATATTTT
NA	TRBV27	NA	TRBJ1-1	14	CASSPGTWRTEAFF	TGTGCCAGCAGTCCCGGGACCTGGCGGACTGAAGCTTTCTTT
NA	TRBV5-1	NA	TRBJ2-2	15	CASSPRQTNTGELFF	TGCGCCAGCAGCCCCAGGCAGACAAACACCGGGGAGCTGTTTTTT
NA	TRBV5-4	TRBD2	TRBJ2-2	16	CASSEGLAEYTGELFF	TGTGCCAGCAGCGAGGGACTAGCGGAGTACACCGGGGAGCTGTTTTTT
NA	TRBV12-3/TRBV12-4	TRBD1	TRBJ1-2	13	CASSLGQLYGYTF	TGTGCCAGCAGTCTGGGACAGCTATATGGCTACACCTTC
NA	TRBV27	NA	TRBJ1-5	15	CASSAHRAKNQPQHF	TGTGCCAGCAGTGCCCACCGGGCCAAAAATCAGCCCCAGCATTTT
NA	TRBV5-1	NA	TRBJ1-6	15	CASSFDSSYNSPLHF	TGCGCCAGCAGCTTTGACAGCTCCTATAATTCACCCCTCCACTTT
NA	TRBV7-8	NA	TRBJ1-2	13	CASSLTHNYGYTF	TGTGCCAGCAGCTTAACTCATAACTATGGCTACACCTTC
NA	TRBV19	NA	TRBJ1-1	13	CASSMSGGTEAFF	TGTGCCAGTAGTATGTCGGGAGGCACTGAAGCTTTCTTT